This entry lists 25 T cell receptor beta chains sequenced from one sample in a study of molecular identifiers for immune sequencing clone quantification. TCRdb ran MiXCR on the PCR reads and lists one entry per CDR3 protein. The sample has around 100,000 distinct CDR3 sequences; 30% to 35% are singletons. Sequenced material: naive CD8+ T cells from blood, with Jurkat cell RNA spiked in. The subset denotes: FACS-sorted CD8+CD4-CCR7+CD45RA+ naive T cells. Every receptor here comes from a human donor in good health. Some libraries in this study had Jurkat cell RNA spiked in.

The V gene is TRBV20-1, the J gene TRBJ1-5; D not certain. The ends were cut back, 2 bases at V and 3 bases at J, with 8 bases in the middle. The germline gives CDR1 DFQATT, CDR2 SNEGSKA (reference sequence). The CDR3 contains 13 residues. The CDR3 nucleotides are TGCAGTGCTAGAAACCGGTACAATCAGCCCCAGCATTTT. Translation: CSARNRYNQPQHF.

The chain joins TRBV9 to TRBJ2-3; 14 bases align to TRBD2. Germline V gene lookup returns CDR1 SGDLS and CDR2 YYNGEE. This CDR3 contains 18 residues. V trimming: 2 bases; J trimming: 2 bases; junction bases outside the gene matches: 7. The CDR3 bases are TGTGCCAGCAGCGTGAAGGGACTAGCGGGAGTCAACACAGATACGCAGTATTTT. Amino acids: CASSVKGLAGVNTDTQYF.

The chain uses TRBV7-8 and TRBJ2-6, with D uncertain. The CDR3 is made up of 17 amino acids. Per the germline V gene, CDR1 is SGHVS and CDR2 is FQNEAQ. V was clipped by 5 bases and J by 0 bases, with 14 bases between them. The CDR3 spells CASSRFTRSSGANVLTF. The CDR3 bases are TGTGCCAGCAGCCGCTTTACACGGTCCTCTGGGGCCAACGTCCTGACTTTC.

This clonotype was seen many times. CDR3 in DNA: TGTGCCAGCAACCTGGACAGCTACGAGCAGTACTTC. It encodes CASNLDSYEQYF. V usage is TRBV6-2 or TRBV6-3 and J usage is TRBJ2-7, with D perhaps matching TRBD1 (6 bases). Germline V gene data show CDR1 as MNHEY and CDR2 as SVGEGT. V was trimmed by 7 bases and J by 3 bases, leaving 10 bases between them. The length of the CDR3 is 12 residues.

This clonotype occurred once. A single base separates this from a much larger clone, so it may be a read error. The CDR3 coding sequence is TGTACCAGCAGCTTAGCCGATGGTGGGGCGGGAGAGCAGTACTTC. Its protein is CTSSLADGGAGEQYF. This rearrangement joins TRBV7-8 to TRBJ2-7; D possibly corresponds to TRBD2 (6 bases). The germline CDR1 and CDR2 sequences are SGHVS and FQNEAQ. This CDR3 is 15 amino acids long.

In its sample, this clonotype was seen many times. The CDR3 protein is CASSLQKIVPGELFF. The CDR3 region has the DNA TGTGCCAGCAGTTTGCAGAAAATTGTGCCCGGGGAGCTGTTTTTT. The J gene is TRBJ2-2, the V gene TRBV12-3 or TRBV12-4; D ambiguous. The CDR3 loop spans 15 amino acids. Trimming stripped 3 bases from V and 6 bases from J, with 14 bases between.

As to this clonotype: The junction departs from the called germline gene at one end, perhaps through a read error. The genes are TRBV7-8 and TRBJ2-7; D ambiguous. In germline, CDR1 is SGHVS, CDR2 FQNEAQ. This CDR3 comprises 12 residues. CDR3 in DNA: TGTGCCTGCAGCTTATCCCGGCGGGAGCAGTACTTC. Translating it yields CACSLSRREQYF.

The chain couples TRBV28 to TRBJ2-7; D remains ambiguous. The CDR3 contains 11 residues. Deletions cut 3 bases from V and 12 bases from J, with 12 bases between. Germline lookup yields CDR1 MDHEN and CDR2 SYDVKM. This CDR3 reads CASSFLRDRYF. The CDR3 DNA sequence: TGTGCCAGCAGTTTCCTCCGAGACCGGTACTTC.

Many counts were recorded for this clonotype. The CDR3 region is CASSLPASTDTQYF. CDR3 DNA: TGTGCCAGCAGCCTTCCGGCTAGCACAGATACGCAGTATTTT. The chain couples TRBV28 to TRBJ2-3, with no clear D. V was cut by 6 bases and J by 0 bases, with 10 bases left in between. The CDR3 sequence is 14 residues long. Germline CDR1 reads MDHEN; CDR2 reads SYDVKM.

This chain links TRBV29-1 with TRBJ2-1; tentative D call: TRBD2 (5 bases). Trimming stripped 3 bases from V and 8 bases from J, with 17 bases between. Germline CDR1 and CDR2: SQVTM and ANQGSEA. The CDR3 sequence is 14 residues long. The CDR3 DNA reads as TGCAGCGTTGATGTCGGGGTTGAAAGGGATGAGCAGTTCTTC. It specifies CSVDVGVERDEQFF.

In nucleotides, the CDR3 is TGCGCCAGCAGCCAAATGGCGGCCGGGAGTGAAAAACTGTTTTTT. Protein product: CASSQMAAGSEKLFF. V gene TRBV4-1 combines with J gene TRBJ1-4; D is uncertain. V lost 2 bases and J 7 bases, leaving 14 bases between the germline ends. The CDR3 runs to 15 residues. CDR1 is MGHRA and CDR2 is YSYEKL in the germline V gene.

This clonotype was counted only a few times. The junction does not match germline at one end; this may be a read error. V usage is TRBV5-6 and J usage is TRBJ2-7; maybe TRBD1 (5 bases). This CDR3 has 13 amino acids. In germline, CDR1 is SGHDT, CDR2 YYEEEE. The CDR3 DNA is TGTACCAGCAGCTCGACGGACACCTACGAGCAGTACTTC. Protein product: CTSSSTDTYEQYF. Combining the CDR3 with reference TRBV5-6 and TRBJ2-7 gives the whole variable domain DAGVTQSPTHLIKTRGQQVTLRCSPKSGHDTVSWYQQALGQGPQFIFQYYEEEERQRGNFPDRFSGHQFPNYSSELNVNALLLGDSALYLCTSSSTDTYEQYFGPGTRLTVT.

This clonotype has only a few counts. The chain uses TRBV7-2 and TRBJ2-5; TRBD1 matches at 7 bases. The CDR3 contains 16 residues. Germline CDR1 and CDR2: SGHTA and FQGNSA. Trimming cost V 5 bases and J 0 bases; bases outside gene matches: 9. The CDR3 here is CASSKRRDRDQETQYF. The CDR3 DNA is TGTGCCAGCAGCAAAAGAAGAGACAGGGACCAAGAGACCCAGTACTTC. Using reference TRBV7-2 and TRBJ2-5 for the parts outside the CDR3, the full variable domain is GAGVSQSPSNKVTEKGKDVELRCDPISGHTALYWYRQSLGQGLEFLIYFQGNSAPDKSGLPSDRFSAERTGGSVSTLTIQRTQQEDSAVYLCASSKRRDRDQETQYFGPGTRLLVL.

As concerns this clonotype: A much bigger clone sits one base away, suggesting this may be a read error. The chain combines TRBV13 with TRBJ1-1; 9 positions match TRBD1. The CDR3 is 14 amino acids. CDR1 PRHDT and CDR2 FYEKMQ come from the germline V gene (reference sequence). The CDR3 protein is CAGSWDRVDTEAFF. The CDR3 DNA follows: TGTGCCGGCAGCTGGGACAGGGTCGACACTGAAGCTTTCTTT.

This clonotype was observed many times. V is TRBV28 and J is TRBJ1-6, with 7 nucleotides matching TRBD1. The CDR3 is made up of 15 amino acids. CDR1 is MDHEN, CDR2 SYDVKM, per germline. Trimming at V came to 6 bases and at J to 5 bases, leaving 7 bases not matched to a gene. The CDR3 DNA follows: TGTGCCAGCAGCTACCTTACAGGGGATAATTCACCCCTCCACTTT. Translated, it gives CASSYLTGDNSPLHF.

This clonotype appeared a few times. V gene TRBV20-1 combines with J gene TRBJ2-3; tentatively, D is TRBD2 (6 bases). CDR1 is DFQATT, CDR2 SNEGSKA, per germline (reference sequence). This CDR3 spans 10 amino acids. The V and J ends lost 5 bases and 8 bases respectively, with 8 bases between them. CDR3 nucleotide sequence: TGCAGTGCTTCGGAGGGTACGCAGTATTTT. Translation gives CSASEGTQYF.

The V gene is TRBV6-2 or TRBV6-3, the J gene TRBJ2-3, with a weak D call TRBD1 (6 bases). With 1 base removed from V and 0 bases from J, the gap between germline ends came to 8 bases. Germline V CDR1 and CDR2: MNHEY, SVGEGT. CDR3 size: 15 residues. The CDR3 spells CASSYWDTSTDTQYF. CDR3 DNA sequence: TGTGCCAGCAGTTACTGGGACACTAGCACAGATACGCAGTATTTT.

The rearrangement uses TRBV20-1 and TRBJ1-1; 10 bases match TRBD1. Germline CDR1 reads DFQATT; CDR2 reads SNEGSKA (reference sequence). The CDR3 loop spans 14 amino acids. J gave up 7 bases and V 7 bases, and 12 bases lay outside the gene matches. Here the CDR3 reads CSVQGAGQGGEAFF. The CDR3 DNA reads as TGCAGTGTCCAAGGGGCCGGACAGGGGGGTGAAGCTTTCTTT.

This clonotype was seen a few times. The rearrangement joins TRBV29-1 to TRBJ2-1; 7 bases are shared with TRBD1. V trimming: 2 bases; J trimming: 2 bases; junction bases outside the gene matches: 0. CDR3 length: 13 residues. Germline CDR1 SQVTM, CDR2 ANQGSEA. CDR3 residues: CSVETGAYNEQFF. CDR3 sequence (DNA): TGCAGCGTTGAAACAGGGGCCTACAATGAGCAGTTCTTC.

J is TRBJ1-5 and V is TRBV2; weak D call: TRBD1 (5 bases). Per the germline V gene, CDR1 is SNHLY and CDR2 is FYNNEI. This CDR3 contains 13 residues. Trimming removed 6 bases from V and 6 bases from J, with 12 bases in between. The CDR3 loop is CASRDPGAQPQHF. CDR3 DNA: TGTGCCAGCAGGGACCCCGGGGCTCAGCCCCAGCATTTT.

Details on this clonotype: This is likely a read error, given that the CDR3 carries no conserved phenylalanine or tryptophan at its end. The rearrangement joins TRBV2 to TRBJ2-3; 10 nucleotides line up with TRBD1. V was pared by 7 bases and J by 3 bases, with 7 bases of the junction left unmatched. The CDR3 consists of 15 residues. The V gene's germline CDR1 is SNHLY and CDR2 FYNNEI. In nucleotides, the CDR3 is TGTGCCAGCAAACGGACAGGGGGGTCAACAGATACGCAGTATTAT. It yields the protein CASKRTGGSTDTQYY.

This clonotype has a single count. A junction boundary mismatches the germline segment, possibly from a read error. Here the CDR3 DNA reads TGTGCCAGCAGTACCATAACCGGGACCCCCAGTATCCGGGATACGCAGAAATTT. It encodes CASSTITGTPSIRDTQKF. This chain joins TRBV28 and TRBJ2-3; D tentatively reads TRBD1 or TRBD2 (5 bases each). The CDR3 length is 18 residues. Looked up from germline, CDR1 is MDHEN and CDR2 is SYDVKM.

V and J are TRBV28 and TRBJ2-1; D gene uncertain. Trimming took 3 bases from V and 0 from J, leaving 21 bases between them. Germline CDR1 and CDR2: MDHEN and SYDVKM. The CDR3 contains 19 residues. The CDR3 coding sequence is TGTGCCAGCAGTTTCCCCCGTGGTGTCCGGGTAAACTCCTACAATGAGCAGTTCTTC. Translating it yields CASSFPRGVRVNSYNEQFF.

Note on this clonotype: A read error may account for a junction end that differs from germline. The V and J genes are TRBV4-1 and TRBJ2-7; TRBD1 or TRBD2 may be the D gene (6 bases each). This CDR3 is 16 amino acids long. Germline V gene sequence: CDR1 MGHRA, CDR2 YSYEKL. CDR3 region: CASGQDRGPRTYEQYF. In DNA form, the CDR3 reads TGCGCCAGCGGCCAAGATCGGGGGCCGAGGACCTACGAGCAGTACTTC.

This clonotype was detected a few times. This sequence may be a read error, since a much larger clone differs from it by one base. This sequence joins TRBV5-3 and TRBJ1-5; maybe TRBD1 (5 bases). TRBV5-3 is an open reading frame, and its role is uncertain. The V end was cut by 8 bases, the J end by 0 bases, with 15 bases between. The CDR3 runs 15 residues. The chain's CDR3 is CASSMDTYSNQPQHF. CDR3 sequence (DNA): TGTGCCAGCAGCATGGACACCTATAGCAATCAGCCCCAGCATTTT.